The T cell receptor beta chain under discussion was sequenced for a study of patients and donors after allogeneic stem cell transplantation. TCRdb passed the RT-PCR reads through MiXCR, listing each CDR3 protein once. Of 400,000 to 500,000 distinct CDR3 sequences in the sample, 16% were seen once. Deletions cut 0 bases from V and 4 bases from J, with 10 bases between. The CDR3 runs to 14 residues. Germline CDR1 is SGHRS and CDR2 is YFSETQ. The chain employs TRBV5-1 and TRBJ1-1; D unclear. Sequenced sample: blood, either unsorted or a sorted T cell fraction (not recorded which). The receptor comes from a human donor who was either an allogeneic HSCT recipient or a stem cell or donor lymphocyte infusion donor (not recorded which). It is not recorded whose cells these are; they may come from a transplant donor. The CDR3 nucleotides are TGCGCCAGCAGCTTGGAGGGTGATCCCACTGAAGCTTTCTTT. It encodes CASSLEGDPTEAFF.